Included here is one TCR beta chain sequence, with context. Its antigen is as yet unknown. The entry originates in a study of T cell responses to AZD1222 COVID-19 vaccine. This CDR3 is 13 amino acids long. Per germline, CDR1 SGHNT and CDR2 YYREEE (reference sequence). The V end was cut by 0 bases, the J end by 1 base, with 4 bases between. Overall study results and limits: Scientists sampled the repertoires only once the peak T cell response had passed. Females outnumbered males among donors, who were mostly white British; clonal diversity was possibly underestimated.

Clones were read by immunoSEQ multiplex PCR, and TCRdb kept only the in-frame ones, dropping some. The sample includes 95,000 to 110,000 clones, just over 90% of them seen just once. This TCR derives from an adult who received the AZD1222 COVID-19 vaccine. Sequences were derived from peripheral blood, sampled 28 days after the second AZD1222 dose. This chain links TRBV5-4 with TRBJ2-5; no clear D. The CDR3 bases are TGTGCCAGCAGCTTGGGACTCCAAGAGACCCAGTACTTC. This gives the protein CASSLGLQETQYF.